This record looks at one T cell receptor (beta chain) sequence and its context. Its antigen is not identified. The sample belongs to a study of cytomegalovirus exposure and HLA in healthy donors. Study-wide results and limits: As a later analysis showed, a missense DCLRE1C variant was linked to trimming of TCR beta V- and J-genes.

The CDR3 consists of 15 residues. V lost 5 bases and J lost 9, with 20 bases in between. Looked up from germline, CDR1 is LNHDA and CDR2 is SQIVND (reference sequence). Primers: 60 Vbeta forward and 13 Jbeta reverse. Method: immunoSEQ multiplex PCR; TCRdb's copy keeps in-frame clones and lacks some. The data contain roughly 250,000 clones, roughly 81% of them singletons. The chain has TRBV19 and TRBJ1-5; D perhaps matches TRBD1 (6 bases). The TCR comes from a woman aged 35 to 49 in good health and CMV-seropositive. Sequences were obtained from PBMCs. As DNA, the CDR3 is TGTGCCAGTAGTCTGGGGGCTCCTAGGGGTCCGCCCCAGCATTTT. It is translated as CASSLGAPRGPPQHF.